The rows below give T cell receptor beta chains drawn from one sample of a study of shared clonotypes between healthy human individuals. Using immunoSEQ multiplex PCR, the repertoire was profiled, and TCRdb retains in-frame clones only, with some absent. Of over 700,000 clones in the sample, 72% were seen once. The sequencing input was memory CD4+ T cells sorted from blood. The receptors stem from a woman aged 25-40 years in good health. CDR3s include the opening cysteine and the closing phenylalanine or tryptophan. D genes are given only for firm matches. Clone size is stated in some rows and not others, as once, few, many or a class when expanded.

clone_size,d_call,v_call,j_call,cdr3_nt,cdr3_aa
-,TRBD2,TRBV19,TRBJ2-5,TGTGCCAGTAGTATGTTTCTTAGTCTAGCGGGATTTACGGAGACCCAGTACTTC,CASSMFLSLAGFTETQYF
-,-,TRBV29-1,TRBJ2-1,TGCAGCGTCCTCGGACGCTCGGGAGATGAGCAGTTCTTC,CSVLGRSGDEQFF
-,-,TRBV6-5,TRBJ1-1,TGTGCCAGCAGTCTCCGCAGGGACCTGAACACTGAAGCTTTCTTT,CASSLRRDLNTEAFF
-,TRBD2,TRBV10-3,TRBJ2-7,TGTGCCATCAGGCAAACTAGCGGGAGCTACGAGCAGTACTTC,CAIRQTSGSYEQYF
-,-,TRBV7-8,TRBJ2-7,TGTGCCAGCAGCCAGGGTTTTGATTCGTACGAGCAGTACTTC,CASSQGFDSYEQYF
-,TRBD2,TRBV19,TRBJ2-1,TGTGCCAGTAGTAGTGGGGGACTAGCGGCTCCTTACAATGAGCAGTTCTTC,CASSSGGLAAPYNEQFF
-,-,TRBV5-1,TRBJ2-7,TGCGCCAGCGGAAACAGTTCAGCCTACTACGAGCAGTACTTC,CASGNSSAYYEQYF
-,TRBD1,TRBV11-2,TRBJ2-2,TGTGCCAGCAGCTCCTGGGGGACAGGGGACACCGGGGAGCTGTTTTTT,CASSSWGTGDTGELFF
many,-,TRBV6-6,TRBJ1-1,TGTGCCAGCAGGGGGCCTAGTGAAGCTTTCTTT,CASRGPSEAFF
many,-,TRBV18,TRBJ2-7,TGTGCCAGCTCACCACGGGACCACGGGGAGCAGTACTTC,CASSPRDHGEQYF
-,-,TRBV5-1,TRBJ2-3,TGCGCCAGCAGCGAGGGTACAAGACAGACAGATACGCAGTATTTT,CASSEGTRQTDTQYF
-,TRBD2,TRBV9,TRBJ2-7,TGTGCCAGCAGCGGCACTAGCGGGGGGTTCTCCGAGCAGTACTTC,CASSGTSGGFSEQYF
few,-,TRBV4-1,TRBJ2-2,TGCGCCAGCAGCCAAGATCAGACAATCACCGGGGAGCTGTTTTTT,CASSQDQTITGELFF
-,-,TRBV5-5,TRBJ2-5,TGTGCCAGCAGCGGTCTACGGCCGGGCCAAGAGACCCAGTACTTC,CASSGLRPGQETQYF